This entry concerns a single T cell receptor beta chain. Generated by immunoSEQ multiplex PCR, the TCRdb table keeps only in-frame clones and is missing some. Among just under 150,000 clones, roughly 81% were seen once, and the ten largest hold 2% to 3%. The data were obtained in a study of blood T cell repertoires in COVID-19. Study as a whole: PBMCs, B-cell-depleted T cells, or T cells were the source of the cDNA or gDNA that made up the material.

Trimming took 1 base from V and 7 from J, leaving 13 bases between them. The CDR3 is made up of 14 amino acids. CDR1 is LGHDT and CDR2 is YNNKEL in the germline V gene (reference sequence). The chain uses TRBV3-1 (or the pseudogene TRBV3-2) and TRBJ1-2; possibly TRBD1 for D (5 bases). This TCR came from a human donor with acute or convalescent COVID-19. The donor label of this sample is uncertain. The material sequenced was peripheral blood. The CDR3 DNA is TGTGCCAGCAGCCAAGTCCCAGGGCCCGGTGGCTACACCTTC. Amino acid sequence: CASSQVPGPGGYTF.